This TCR beta chain was captured in a study of blood T cell repertoires in COVID-19. On the study more broadly: Some COVID-19 samples were acute and others convalescent; all came from the United States, Italy and Spain. T cells, B-cell-depleted T cells, or PBMCs provided the cDNA or gDNA that served as material.

Seattle's enrolled individuals joined amid active infection and were then monitored longitudinally. The CDR3 loop spans 15 amino acids. V lost 5 bases, J lost 5 bases, and 19 bases lay in between. Per germline, CDR1 LNHNV and CDR2 YYDKDF (reference sequence). In the authors' workflow: From reference gene primer amplification, estimates of nucleated cell counts were derived. Measured with immunoSEQ multiplex PCR; TCRdb has only the in-frame clones, and not every one. V, J and clone size are taken as reported in that table, and D and trimming were inferred from the DNA itself. Of 200,000 to 250,000 clones detected, more than 80% appear once; the ten largest clones hold 2% to 3%.

The sample comprised peripheral blood. The V and J genes are TRBV15 and TRBJ2-7; the D gene is possibly TRBD1 (5 bases). The sequence was obtained from a man younger than 40 with COVID-19, enrolled during active disease. CDR3 sequence reads: CATSPTGLSSHEQYF. In DNA, the CDR3 is TGTGCCACCAGCCCAACAGGTCTCTCGTCCCACGAGCAGTACTTC.